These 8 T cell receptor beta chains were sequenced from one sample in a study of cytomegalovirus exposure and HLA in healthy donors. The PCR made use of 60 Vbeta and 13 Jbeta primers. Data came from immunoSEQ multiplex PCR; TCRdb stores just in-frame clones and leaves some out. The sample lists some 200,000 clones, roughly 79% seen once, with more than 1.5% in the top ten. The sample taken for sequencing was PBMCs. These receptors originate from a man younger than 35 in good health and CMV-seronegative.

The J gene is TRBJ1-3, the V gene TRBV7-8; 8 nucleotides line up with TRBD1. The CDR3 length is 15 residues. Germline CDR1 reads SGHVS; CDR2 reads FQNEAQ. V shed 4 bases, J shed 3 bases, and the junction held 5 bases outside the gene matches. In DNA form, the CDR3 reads TGTGCCAGCAGCTACGACAGGGGCAGTGGAAACACCATATATTTT. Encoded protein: CASSYDRGSGNTIYF. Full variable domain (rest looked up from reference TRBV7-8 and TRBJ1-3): GAGVSQSPRYKVAKRGQDVALRCDPISGHVSLFWYQQALGQGPEFLTYFQNEAQLDKSGLPSDRFFAERPEGSVSTLKIQRTQQEDSAVYLCASSYDRGSGNTIYFGEGSWLTVV.

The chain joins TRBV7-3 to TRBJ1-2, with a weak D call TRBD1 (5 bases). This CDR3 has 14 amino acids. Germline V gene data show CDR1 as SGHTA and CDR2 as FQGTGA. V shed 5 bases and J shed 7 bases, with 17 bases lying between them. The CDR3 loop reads CASSASQGLSGYTF. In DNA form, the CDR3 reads TGTGCCAGCAGCGCATCTCAGGGCTTGTCTGGCTACACCTTC.

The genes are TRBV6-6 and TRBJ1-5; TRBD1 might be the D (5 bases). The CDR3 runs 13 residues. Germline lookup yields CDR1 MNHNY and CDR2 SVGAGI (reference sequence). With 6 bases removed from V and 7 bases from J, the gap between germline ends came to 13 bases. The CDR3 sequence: CASRWGEVQPQHF. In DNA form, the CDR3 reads TGTGCCAGCAGGTGGGGGGAGGTGCAGCCCCAGCATTTT.

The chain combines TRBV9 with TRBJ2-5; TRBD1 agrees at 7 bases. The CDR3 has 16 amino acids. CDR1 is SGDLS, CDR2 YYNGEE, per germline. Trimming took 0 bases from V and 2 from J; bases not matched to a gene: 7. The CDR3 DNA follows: TGTGCCAGCAGCGTAGACCGGACAGGCGTGCAAGAGACCCAGTACTTC. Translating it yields CASSVDRTGVQETQYF. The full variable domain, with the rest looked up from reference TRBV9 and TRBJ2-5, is DSGVTQTPKHLITATGQRVTLRCSPRSGDLSVYWYQQSLDQGLQFLIQYYNGEERAKGNILERFSAQQFPDLHSELNLSSLELGDSALYFCASSVDRTGVQETQYFGPGTRLLVL.

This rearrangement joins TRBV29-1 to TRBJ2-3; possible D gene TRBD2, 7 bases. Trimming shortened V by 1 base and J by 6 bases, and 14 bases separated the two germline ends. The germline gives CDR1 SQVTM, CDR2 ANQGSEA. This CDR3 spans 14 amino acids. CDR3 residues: CSVEVSGGFDTQYF. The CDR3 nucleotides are TGCAGCGTTGAAGTCTCGGGGGGCTTTGATACGCAGTATTTT.

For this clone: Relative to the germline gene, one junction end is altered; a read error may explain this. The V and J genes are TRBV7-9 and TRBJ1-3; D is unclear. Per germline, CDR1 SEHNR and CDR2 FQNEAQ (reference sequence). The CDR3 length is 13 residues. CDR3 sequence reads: CSSSPSSGNTIYF. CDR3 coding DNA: TGTTCCAGCAGCCCTAGCTCTGGAAACACCATATATTTT.

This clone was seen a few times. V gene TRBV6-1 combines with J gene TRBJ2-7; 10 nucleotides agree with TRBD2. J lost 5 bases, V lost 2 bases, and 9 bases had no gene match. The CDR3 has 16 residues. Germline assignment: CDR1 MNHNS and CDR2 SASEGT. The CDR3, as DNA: TGTGCCAGCAGTGAAACTGTTGAACTAGCGGGACACGAGCAGTACTTC. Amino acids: CASSETVELAGHEQYF.

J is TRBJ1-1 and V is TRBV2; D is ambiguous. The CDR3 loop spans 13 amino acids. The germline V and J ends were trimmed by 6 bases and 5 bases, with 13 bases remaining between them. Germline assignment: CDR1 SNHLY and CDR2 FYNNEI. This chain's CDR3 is CASSDEGGTEAFF. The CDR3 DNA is TGTGCCAGCAGCGATGAGGGCGGTACTGAAGCTTTCTTT.